The clone carrying this T cell receptor (beta chain) turned up a few times. What it binds is unknown. Time point: patch test 2, 6 weeks after DPC sensitization. Treatment noted: therapeutic diphenylcyclopropenone sensitization with weekly scalp DPC. Sequencing started from total RNA isolated from unfractionated whole blood. This specimen belongs to a study of human T cells and chemical hapten exposure. In the study overall: Upper-back patches of 0.01% DPC were read at 6 days. Study-wide points: TCRs above 1 in 1000 frequency did not change with DPC sensitization.

TCRdb reanalysed the RACE reads using MiXCR and keeps one entry per CDR3 protein. The sample lists about 84,000 distinct CDR3 sequences, 10% occurring once. The clonotype comes from a woman in her 50s with alopecia areata. Some clones in this sample may be carry-over from other donors' samples. This specimen was whole blood, taken in connection with sensitization to the hapten diphenylcyclopropenone (DPC).

CDR3 sequence (DNA): TGTGCCAGTAGTATAGTCGGGGGTAGCAATCAGCCCCAGCATTTT. The encoded protein is CASSIVGGSNQPQHF. The chain employs TRBV19 and TRBJ1-5, with D perhaps TRBD1 (5 bases). The V gene's germline CDR1 is LNHDA and CDR2 SQIVND (reference sequence). The CDR3 spans 15 residues. V lost 1 base, J lost 0 bases, and 7 bases lay in between.